These 10 T cell receptor beta chains were all obtained from the same sample, sequenced in a study of T cell clonality in common variable immunodeficiency. Profiling relied on immunoSEQ multiplex PCR, and the TCRdb table lists in-frame clones only, not all of them. The sample holds some 64,000 clones, and no clone turns up only once. The specimen sequenced was peripheral blood mononuclear cells. These receptors were taken from a person aged 18 to 75 in good health.

This clone came up many times. The read falls 3 residues short of the CDR3 end, and the missing part is taken from the germline J gene. The chain uses TRBV29-1 and TRBJ2-3; possible D gene TRBD2, 5 bases. V dropped 6 bases and J dropped 2 bases, with 15 bases sitting between them. The CDR3 length is 14 residues. Germline lookup yields CDR1 SQVTM and CDR2 ANQGSEA. The covered CDR3 bases are TGCAGCGTCCTAGCCGAGTTATACACAGATACG. Its protein product is CSVLAELYTDT. The full-length CDR3 reads as CSVLAELYTDTQYF.

This clone was observed at least ten times. The CDR3 end lies 3 residues beyond the end of the read and is filled in from the germline J gene. The J gene is TRBJ1-1, the V gene TRBV30, with TRBD1 matching over 8 bases. The V gene's germline CDR1 is GTSNPN and CDR2 SVGIG (reference sequence). The CDR3 runs to 14 residues. J was trimmed by 1 base and V by 3 bases; bases with no gene match: 4. CDR3 region: CAWRGQGANTEAFF. CDR3 bases read: TGTGCCTGGAGAGGGCAGGGGGCGAACACTGAA.

This clone was recorded many times. The CDR3 is cut off 3 residues early in the read; its end comes from the germline J gene. The chain links TRBV10-1 to TRBJ2-2; D uncertain. CDR1 is WNHNN and CDR2 is SYGVQD in the germline V gene (reference sequence). The CDR3 has 14 amino acids. Trimming pared 4 bases from V and 1 base from J, leaving 7 bases between. The CDR3 reads CASSASRNTGELFF. Incomplete CDR3 DNA: TGCGCCAGCAGTGCGTCCAGGAACACCGGGGAG.

This clone was seen ten or more times. The read comes to an end 3 residues before the CDR3 does, leaving the germline J gene to fill in the end. This chain links TRBV2 with TRBJ2-2; D is perhaps TRBD1 (6 bases). Deletions cut 6 bases from V and 1 base from J, with 6 bases between. Germline values: CDR1 SNHLY, CDR2 FYNNEI. The CDR3 is 13 residues long. The CDR3 here is CASRGQNTGELFF. The DNA read from the CDR3 is TGTGCCAGCAGGGGACAGAACACCGGGGAG.

In its sample, this clone was seen many times. The CDR3 end is not reached by the read, which stops 3 residues before it; the germline J gene fills it in. This chain uses TRBV10-1 with TRBJ2-3, with TRBD2 matching over 9 bases. Germline CDR1 is WNHNN and CDR2 is SYGVQD (reference sequence). This CDR3 has 15 amino acids. V trimming: 8 bases; J trimming: 6 bases; junction bases outside the gene matches: 12. CDR3 sequence: CASQLFSRGGDTQYF. The covered CDR3 bases are TGCGCCAGCCAGCTCTTCTCGCGGGGGGGGGATACG.

This clone was counted many times. Read coverage stops 3 residues before the CDR3 terminus; the germline J gene supplies the remainder. This chain joins TRBV2 and TRBJ2-3, with 11 bases aligning to TRBD1. The CDR3 consists of 15 residues. Germline trimming cut 8 bases from V and 3 bases from J; bases unmatched to any gene: 7. In germline, CDR1 is SNHLY, CDR2 FYNNEI. The CDR3 loop is CASPGGTGGTDTQYF. The sequenced part of the CDR3 DNA is TGTGCCAGCCCAGGTGGGACAGGGGGGACAGATACG.

This CDR3 is CASRSGTALYGYTF. CDR3 bases read: TGTGCCAGTAGGTCCGGGACAGCTCTCTATGGC. The V and J genes are TRBV19 and TRBJ1-2, with 7 bases that match TRBD1. Read coverage stops 3 residues before the CDR3 terminus; the germline J gene supplies the remainder. The CDR3 runs to 14 residues. J lost 4 bases, V lost 6 bases, and 8 bases had no gene match. Germline CDR1 reads LNHDA; CDR2 reads SQIVND (reference sequence).

The table lists this clone with many counts. The CDR3 goes on 3 residues after the read ends, and that part is filled in from the germline J gene. This rearrangement joins TRBV19 to TRBJ2-7; 8 bases align to TRBD1. The CDR3 is 15 residues long. The germline V gene has CDR1 LNHDA and CDR2 SQIVND (reference sequence). The J segment lost 0 bases and the V segment lost 4 bases, leaving 5 bases of the junction unmatched. The DNA read from the CDR3 is TGTGCCAGTAGTAAAAGGACAGGGAGCTCCTACGAG. It encodes CASSKRTGSSYE. From start to end, the CDR3 is CASSKRTGSSYEQYF.

This clone has at least ten counts. The sequence runs out 3 residues before the end of the CDR3; the remainder is reconstructed from the germline J gene. The rearrangement uses TRBV7-2 and TRBJ1-2; D not certain. The CDR3 extends over 13 amino acids. The V and J ends lost 5 bases and 3 bases respectively, with 10 bases between them. CDR1 and CDR2 from the germline V gene are SGHTA and FQGNSA. The CDR3 sequence is CASSPGVDYGYTF. The covered CDR3 bases are TGTGCCAGCAGCCCCGGGGTTGACTATGGC.

Many counts were recorded for this clone. The CDR3 end is not reached by the read, which stops 3 residues before it; the germline J gene fills it in. V is TRBV2 and J is TRBJ2-1; 7 bases match TRBD2. This CDR3 is 15 amino acids long. Germline lookup yields CDR1 SNHLY and CDR2 FYNNEI. V was clipped by 1 base and J by 5 bases; unmatched bases: 5. CDR3: CASSEEAGTNNEQFF. The DNA read from the CDR3 is TGTGCCAGCAGTGAAGAAGCGGGAACCAACAATGAG.